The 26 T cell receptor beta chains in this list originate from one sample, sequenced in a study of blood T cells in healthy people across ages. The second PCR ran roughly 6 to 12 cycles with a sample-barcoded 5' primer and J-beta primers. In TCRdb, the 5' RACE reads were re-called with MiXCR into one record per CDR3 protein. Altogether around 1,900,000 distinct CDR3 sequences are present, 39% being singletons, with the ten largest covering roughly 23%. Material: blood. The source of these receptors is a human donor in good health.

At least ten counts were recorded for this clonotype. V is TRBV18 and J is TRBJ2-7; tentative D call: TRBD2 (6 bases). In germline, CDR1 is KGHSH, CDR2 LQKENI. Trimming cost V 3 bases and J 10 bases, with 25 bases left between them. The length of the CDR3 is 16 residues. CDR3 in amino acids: CASSPDLGTHYIVQYF. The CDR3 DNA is TGTGCCAGCTCACCCGATTTGGGGACTCATTATATTGTACAGTACTTC.

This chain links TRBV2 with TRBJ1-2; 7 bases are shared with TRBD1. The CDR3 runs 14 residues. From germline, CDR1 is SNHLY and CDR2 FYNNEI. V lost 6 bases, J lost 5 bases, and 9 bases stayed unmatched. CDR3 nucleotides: TGTGCCAGCAGCGGGGACAGCGGGGGGTATGGCTACACCTTC. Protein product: CASSGDSGGYGYTF.

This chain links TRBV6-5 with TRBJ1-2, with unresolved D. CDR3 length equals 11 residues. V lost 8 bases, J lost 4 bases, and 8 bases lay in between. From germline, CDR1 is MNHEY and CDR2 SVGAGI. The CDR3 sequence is CASENGYGYTF. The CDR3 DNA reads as TGTGCCAGCGAAAACGGCTATGGCTACACCTTC.

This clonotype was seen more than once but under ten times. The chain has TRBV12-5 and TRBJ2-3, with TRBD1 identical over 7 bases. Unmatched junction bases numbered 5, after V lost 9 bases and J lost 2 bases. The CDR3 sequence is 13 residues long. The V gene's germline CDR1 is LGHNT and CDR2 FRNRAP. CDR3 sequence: CASRDSNTDTQYF. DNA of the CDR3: TGTGCTAGCAGGGACAGCAACACAGATACGCAGTATTTT.

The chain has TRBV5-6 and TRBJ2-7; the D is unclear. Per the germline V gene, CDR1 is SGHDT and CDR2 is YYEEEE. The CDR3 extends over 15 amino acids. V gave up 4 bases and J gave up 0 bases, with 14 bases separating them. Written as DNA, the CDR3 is TGTGCCAGCAGCGCGACGGCAAGACTCTCCTACGAGCAGTACTTC. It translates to CASSATARLSYEQYF.

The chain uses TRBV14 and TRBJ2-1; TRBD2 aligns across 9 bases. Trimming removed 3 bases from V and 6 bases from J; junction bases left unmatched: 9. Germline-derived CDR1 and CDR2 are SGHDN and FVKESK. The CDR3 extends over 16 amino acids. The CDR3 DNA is TGTGCCAGCAGCCATAGGCGGCGGGGGGGCGTCAATGAGCAGTTCTTC. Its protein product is CASSHRRRGGVNEQFF.

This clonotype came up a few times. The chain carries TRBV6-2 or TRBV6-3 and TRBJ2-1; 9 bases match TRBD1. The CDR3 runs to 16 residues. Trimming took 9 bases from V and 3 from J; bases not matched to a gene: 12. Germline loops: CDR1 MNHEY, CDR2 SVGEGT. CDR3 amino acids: CASRALGTGHYNEQFF. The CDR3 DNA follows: TGTGCCAGTAGGGCCCTCGGGACAGGGCACTACAATGAGCAGTTCTTC.

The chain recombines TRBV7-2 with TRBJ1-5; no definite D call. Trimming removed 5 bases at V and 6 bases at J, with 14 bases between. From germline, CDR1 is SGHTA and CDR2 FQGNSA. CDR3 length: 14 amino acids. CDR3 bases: TGTGCCAGCAGCCCCCTTTTGTCCGTTCAGCCCCAGCATTTT. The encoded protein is CASSPLLSVQPQHF.

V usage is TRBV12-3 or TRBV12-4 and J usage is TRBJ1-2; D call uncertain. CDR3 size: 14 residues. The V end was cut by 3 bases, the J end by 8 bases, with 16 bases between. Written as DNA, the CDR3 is TGTGCCAGCAGTTTTAGTTTCGACCAAAGCGGCTACACCTTC. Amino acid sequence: CASSFSFDQSGYTF.

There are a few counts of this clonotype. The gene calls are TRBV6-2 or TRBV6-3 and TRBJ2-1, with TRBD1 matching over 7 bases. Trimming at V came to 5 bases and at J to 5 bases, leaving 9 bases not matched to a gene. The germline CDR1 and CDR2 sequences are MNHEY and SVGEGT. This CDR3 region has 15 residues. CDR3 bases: TGTGCCAGCAGTCTCACCGGGACAGCCAACAATGAGCAGTTCTTC. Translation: CASSLTGTANNEQFF.

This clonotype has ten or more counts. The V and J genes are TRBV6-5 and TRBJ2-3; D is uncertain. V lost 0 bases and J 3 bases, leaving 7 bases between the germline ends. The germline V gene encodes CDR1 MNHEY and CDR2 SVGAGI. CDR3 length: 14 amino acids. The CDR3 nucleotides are TGTGCCAGCAGTTACTCTTCTAGGACAGATACGCAGTATTTT. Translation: CASSYSSRTDTQYF.

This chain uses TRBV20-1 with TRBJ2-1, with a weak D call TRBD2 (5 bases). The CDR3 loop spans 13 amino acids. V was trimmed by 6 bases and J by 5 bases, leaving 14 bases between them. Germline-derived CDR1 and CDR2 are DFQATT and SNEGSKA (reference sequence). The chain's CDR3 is CSAEWSGHNEQFF. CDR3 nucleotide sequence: TGCAGTGCCGAATGGAGCGGCCACAATGAGCAGTTCTTC.

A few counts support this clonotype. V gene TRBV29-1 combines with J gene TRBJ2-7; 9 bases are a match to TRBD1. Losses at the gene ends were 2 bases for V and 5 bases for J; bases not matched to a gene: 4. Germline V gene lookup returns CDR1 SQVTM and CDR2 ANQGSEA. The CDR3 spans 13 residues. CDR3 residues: CSVEYGQGNEQYF. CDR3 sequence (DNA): TGCAGCGTTGAATACGGACAGGGGAACGAGCAGTACTTC.

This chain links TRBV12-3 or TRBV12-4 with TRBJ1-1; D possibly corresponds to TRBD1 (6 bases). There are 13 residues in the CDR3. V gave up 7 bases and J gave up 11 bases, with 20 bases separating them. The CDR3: CASNGGGASRAFF. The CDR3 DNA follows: TGTGCCAGCAATGGGGGGGGCGCAAGTCGTGCTTTCTTT.

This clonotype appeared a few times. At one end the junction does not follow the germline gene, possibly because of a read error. The CDR3 here is CGAPDSRHGYTF. The CDR3 DNA sequence: TGCGGTGCCCCAGACAGCCGTCATGGCTACACCTTC. V usage is TRBV20-1 and J usage is TRBJ1-2; tentatively, D is TRBD1 (5 bases). Germline CDR1 reads DFQATT; CDR2 reads SNEGSKA (reference sequence). This CDR3 contains 12 residues.

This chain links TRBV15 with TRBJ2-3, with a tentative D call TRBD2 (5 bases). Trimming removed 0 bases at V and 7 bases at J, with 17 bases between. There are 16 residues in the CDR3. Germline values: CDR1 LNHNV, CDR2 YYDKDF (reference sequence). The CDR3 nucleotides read TGTGCCACCAGCAGAGATCCCCGGGGTACGGCCCATACGCAGTATTTT. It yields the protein CATSRDPRGTAHTQYF.

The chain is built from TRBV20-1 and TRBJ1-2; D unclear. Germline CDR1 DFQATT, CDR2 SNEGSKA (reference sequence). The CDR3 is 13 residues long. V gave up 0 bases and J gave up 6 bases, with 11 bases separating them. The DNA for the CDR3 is TGCAGTGCTAGAGATGGTGGCACCCATGGCTACACCTTC. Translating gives CSARDGGTHGYTF.

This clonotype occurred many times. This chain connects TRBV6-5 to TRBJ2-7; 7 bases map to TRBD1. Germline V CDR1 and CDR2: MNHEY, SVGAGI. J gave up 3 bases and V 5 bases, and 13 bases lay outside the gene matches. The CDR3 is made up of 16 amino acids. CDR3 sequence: CASSMTGSPSGYEQYF. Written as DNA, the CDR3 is TGTGCCAGCAGTATGACAGGGTCCCCTTCGGGCTACGAGCAGTACTTC.

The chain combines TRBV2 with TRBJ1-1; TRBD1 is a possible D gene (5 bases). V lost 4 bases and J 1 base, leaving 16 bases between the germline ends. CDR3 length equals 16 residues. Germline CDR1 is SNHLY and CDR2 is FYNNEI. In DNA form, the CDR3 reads TGTGCCAGCAGTGGGACATACATCTGGGAGAACACTGAAGCTTTCTTT. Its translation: CASSGTYIWENTEAFF. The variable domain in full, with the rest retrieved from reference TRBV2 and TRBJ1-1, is EPEVTQTPSHQVTQMGQEVILRCVPISNHLYFYWYRQILGQKVEFLVSFYNNEISEKSEIFDDQFSVERPDGSNFTLKIRSTKLEDSAMYFCASSGTYIWENTEAFFGQGTRLTVV.

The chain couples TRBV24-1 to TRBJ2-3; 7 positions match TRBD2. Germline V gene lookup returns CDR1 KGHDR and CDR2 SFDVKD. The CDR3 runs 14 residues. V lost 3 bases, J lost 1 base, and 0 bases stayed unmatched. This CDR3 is CATSDSGGTDTQYF. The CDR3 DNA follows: TGTGCCACCAGTGATAGCGGGGGCACAGATACGCAGTATTTT.

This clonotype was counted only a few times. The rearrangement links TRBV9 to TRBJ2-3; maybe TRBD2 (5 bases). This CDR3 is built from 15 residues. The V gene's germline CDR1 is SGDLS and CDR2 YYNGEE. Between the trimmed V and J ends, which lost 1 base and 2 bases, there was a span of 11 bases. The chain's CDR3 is CASSVSPGITDTQYF. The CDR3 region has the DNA TGTGCCAGCAGCGTATCACCGGGGATCACAGATACGCAGTATTTT.

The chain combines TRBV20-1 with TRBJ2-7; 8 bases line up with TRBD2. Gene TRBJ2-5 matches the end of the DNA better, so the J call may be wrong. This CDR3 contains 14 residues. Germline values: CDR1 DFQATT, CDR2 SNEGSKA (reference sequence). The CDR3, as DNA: TGCAGTGCTAGAGAGCGGGGGGAGGGGGAGACCCAGTACTTC. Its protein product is CSARERGEGETQYF.

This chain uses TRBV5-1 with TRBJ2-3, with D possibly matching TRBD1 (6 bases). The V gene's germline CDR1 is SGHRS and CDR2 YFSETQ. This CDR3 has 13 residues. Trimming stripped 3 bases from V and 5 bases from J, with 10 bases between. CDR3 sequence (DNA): TGCGCCAGCAGCTACGAACAGGGAGATACGCAGTATTTT. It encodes CASSYEQGDTQYF.

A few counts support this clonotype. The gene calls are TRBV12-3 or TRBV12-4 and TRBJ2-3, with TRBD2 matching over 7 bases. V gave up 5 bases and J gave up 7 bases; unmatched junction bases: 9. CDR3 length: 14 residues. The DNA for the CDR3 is TGTGCCAGCAGTGCGGGACTATTGACGCATACGCAGTATTTT. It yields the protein CASSAGLLTHTQYF.

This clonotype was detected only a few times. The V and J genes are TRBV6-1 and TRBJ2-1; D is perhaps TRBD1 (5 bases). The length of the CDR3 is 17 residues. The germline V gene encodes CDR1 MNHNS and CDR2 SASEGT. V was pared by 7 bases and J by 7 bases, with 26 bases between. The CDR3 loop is CASNKGPRAGHENEQFF. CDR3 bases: TGTGCCAGCAACAAGGGCCCCCGGGCAGGACATGAGAATGAGCAGTTCTTC.

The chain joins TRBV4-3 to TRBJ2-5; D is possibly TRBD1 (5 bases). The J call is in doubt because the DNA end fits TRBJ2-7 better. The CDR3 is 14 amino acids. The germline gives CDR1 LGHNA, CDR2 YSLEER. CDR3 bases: TGCGCCAGCAGCCAAAGGGGTGGTAGGAACGAGCAGTACTTC. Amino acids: CASSQRGGRNEQYF.